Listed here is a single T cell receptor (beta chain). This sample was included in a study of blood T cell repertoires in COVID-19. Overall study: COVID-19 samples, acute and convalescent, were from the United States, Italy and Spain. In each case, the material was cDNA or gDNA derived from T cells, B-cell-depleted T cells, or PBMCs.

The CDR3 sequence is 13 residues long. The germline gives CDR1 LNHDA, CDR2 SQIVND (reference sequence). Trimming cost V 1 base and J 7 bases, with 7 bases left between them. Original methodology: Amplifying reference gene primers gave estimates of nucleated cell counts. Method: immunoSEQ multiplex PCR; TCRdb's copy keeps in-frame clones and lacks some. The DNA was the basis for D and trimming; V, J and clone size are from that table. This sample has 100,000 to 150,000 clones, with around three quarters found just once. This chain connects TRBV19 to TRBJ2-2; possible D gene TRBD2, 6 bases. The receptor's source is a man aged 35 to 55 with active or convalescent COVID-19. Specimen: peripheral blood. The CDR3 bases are TGTGCCAGTAGTATAGTGGGGGGCGGGGAGCTGTTTTTT. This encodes CASSIVGGGELFF.